This T cell receptor (beta chain) came from a study of blood T cell repertoires in COVID-19. Study overall: Specimens from acute and convalescent COVID-19 originated in the United States, Italy and Spain.

Method: immunoSEQ multiplex PCR; TCRdb's copy keeps in-frame clones and lacks some. The sample contains 150,000 to 200,000 clones, about 88% of which appear only once. From germline, CDR1 is MDHEN and CDR2 SYDVKM. V was shortened by 4 bases and J by 4 bases, with 15 bases between the two germline ends. This CDR3 is 15 amino acids long. The chain employs TRBV28 and TRBJ2-3; no clear D. The sample comprised PBMCs or T cells enriched from blood (not recorded which). The source is a woman between 18 and 29 years old who had recovered from COVID-19. CDR3 DNA sequence: TGTGCCAGCAGTTCATTGGCTGTTGGCCCAGATACGCAGTATTTT. This translates into CASSSLAVGPDTQYF.